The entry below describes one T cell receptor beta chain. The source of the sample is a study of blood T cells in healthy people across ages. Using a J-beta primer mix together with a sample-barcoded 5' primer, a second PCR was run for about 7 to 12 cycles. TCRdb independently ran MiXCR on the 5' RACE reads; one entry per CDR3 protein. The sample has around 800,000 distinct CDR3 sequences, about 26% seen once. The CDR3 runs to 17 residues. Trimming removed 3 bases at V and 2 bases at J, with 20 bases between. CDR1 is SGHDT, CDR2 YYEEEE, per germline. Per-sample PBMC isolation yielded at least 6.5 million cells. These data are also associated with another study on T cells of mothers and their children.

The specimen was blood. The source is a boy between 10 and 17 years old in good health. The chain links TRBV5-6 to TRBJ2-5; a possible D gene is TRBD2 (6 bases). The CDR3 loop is CASSSTEGGAAQETQYF. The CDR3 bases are TGTGCCAGCAGCTCTACTGAGGGAGGAGCAGCTCAAGAGACCCAGTACTTC.